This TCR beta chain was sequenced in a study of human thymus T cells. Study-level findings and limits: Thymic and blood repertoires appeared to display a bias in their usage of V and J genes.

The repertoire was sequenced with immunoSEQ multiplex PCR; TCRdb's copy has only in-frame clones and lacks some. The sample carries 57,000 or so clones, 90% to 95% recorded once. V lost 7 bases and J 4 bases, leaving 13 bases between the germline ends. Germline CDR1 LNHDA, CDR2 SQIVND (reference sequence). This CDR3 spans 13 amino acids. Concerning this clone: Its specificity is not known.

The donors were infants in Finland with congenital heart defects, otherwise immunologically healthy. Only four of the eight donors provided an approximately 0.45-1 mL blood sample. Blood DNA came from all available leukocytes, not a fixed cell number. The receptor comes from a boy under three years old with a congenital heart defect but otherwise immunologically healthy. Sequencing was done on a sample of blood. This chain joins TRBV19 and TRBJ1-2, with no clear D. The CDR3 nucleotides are TGTGCCAGTAAGTCCTCTAAGGGCTATGGCTACACCTTC. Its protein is CASKSSKGYGYTF.